These 23 T cell receptor beta chains were sequenced from one sample in a study of regulatory T cells in long-lasting Graves disease. For TCR beta, libraries came from iRepertoire HTBI primers and Arm-PCR of CDR3 regions. TCRdb ran MiXCR on the multiplex PCR reads and lists one entry per CDR3 protein. The sample lists approximately 400,000 distinct CDR3 sequences, roughly 15% occurring once. Time point described: newly diagnosed GD, antithyroid drugs for less than 3 months. From PBMCs, RNA was extracted and then used to make the TCR library. Another study also made use of these data, one on T cells in Graves' hyperthyroidism and ophthalmopathy.

This specimen consisted of peripheral blood mononuclear cells (PBMCs), obtained at new diagnosis, from a patient treated with antithyroid drugs. The receptors were gathered from a woman aged 40 to 49 with Graves disease.

This clonotype was observed at least ten times. The rearrangement links TRBV20-1 to TRBJ2-1; D unresolved. There are 11 residues in the CDR3. Trimming removed 1 base from V and 4 bases from J, with 2 bases in between. CDR1 is DFQATT, CDR2 SNEGSKA, per germline (reference sequence). The chain's CDR3 is CSARAYNEQFF. The CDR3 DNA follows: TGCAGTGCTAGAGCATACAATGAGCAGTTCTTC.

The V and J genes are TRBV12-5 and TRBJ2-1, with D perhaps TRBD2 (5 bases). CDR1 LGHNT and CDR2 FRNRAP come from the germline V gene. The CDR3 covers 13 residues. The V end was cut by 0 bases, the J end by 7 bases, with 7 bases between. The CDR3 region is CASGLVSGNEQFF. The CDR3 nucleotides read TGTGCTAGTGGTTTGGTGTCGGGAAATGAGCAGTTCTTC.

The chain recombines TRBV19 with TRBJ1-3; perhaps TRBD1 as D (5 bases). The germline gives CDR1 LNHDA, CDR2 SQIVND (reference sequence). This CDR3 is 16 amino acids long. Trimming removed 5 bases at V and 0 bases at J, with 14 bases between. The CDR3 DNA reads as TGTGCCAGTAGTTACCTGGGGCAGAGCTCTGGAAACACCATATATTTT. Residues: CASSYLGQSSGNTIYF.

Many counts were recorded for this clonotype. J is TRBJ2-2 and V is TRBV5-1; no definite D call. The CDR3 is 15 residues long. CDR1 is SGHRS, CDR2 YFSETQ, per germline. The V gene lost 1 base and the J gene lost 2 bases, with 9 bases spanning the gap. The CDR3: CASSLSLSNTGELFF. CDR3 in DNA: TGCGCCAGCAGCTTGTCGCTCAGCAACACCGGGGAGCTGTTTTTT. The full variable domain, with the rest looked up from reference TRBV5-1 and TRBJ2-2, is KAGVTQTPRYLIKTRGQQVTLSCSPISGHRSVSWYQQTPGQGLQFLFEYFSETQRNKGNFPGRFSGRQFSNSRSEMNVSTLELGDSALYLCASSLSLSNTGELFFGEGSRLTVL.

The chain joins TRBV28 to TRBJ2-7; D perhaps matches TRBD2 (6 bases). The germline V gene has CDR1 MDHEN and CDR2 SYDVKM. Trimming pared 5 bases from V and 0 bases from J, leaving 17 bases between. This CDR3 is 16 amino acids long. The CDR3 spells CASSLVLGGYSYEQYF. Here the CDR3 DNA reads TGTGCCAGCAGTCTTGTACTTGGGGGGTACTCCTACGAGCAGTACTTC. Looking up the rest from reference TRBV28 and TRBJ2-7 gives the full variable domain: DVKVTQSSRYLVKRTGEKVFLECVQDMDHENMFWYRQDPGLGLRLIYFSYDVKMKEKGDIPEGYSVSREKKERFSLILESASTNQTSMYLCASSLVLGGYSYEQYFGPGTRLTVT.

J is TRBJ2-1 and V is TRBV15, with TRBD2 matching 10 bases. V gave up 5 bases and J gave up 4 bases; unmatched junction bases: 5. CDR1 and CDR2 (germline): LNHNV, YYDKDF (reference sequence). The CDR3 has 15 residues. The chain's CDR3 is CATSGIAGGYNEQFF. The CDR3 DNA is TGTGCCACCAGCGGTATAGCGGGAGGTTACAATGAGCAGTTCTTC.

This clonotype has at least ten counts. This chain connects TRBV28 to TRBJ2-7; D ambiguous. The germline V and J ends were trimmed by 8 bases and 1 base, with 9 bases remaining between them. The CDR3 has 12 amino acids. CDR1 MDHEN and CDR2 SYDVKM come from the germline V gene. The DNA for the CDR3 is TGTGCCAGCGAAGCGAGTTCCTACGAGCAGTACTTC. This sequence encodes CASEASSYEQYF.

This clonotype has ten or more counts. The rearrangement links TRBV28 to TRBJ1-4, with TRBD1 matching over 8 bases. V shed 6 bases, J shed 5 bases, and the junction held 5 bases outside the gene matches. CDR1 is MDHEN, CDR2 SYDVKM, per germline. CDR3 size: 14 residues. This CDR3 is CASSLRQGNEKLFF. The DNA for the CDR3 is TGTGCCAGCAGCCTCCGACAGGGGAATGAAAAACTGTTTTTT.

This clonotype showed up just a few times. This rearrangement joins TRBV20-1 to TRBJ2-5; 8 bases match TRBD2. Germline loops: CDR1 DFQATT, CDR2 SNEGSKA (reference sequence). Trimming took 0 bases from V and 6 from J; bases not matched to a gene: 15. The CDR3 is 17 residues long. The CDR3 spells CSARDLRTSFGEKTQYF. The CDR3, as DNA: TGCAGTGCTAGAGATCTGAGGACTAGCTTCGGAGAAAAGACCCAGTACTTC.

In this sample, this clonotype turned up many times. This chain connects TRBV11-2 to TRBJ2-1; D is ambiguous. The CDR3 covers 14 residues. V lost 0 bases and J 4 bases, leaving 7 bases between the germline ends. Looked up from germline, CDR1 is SGHAT and CDR2 is FQNNGV. As DNA, the CDR3 is TGTGCCAGCAGCTTAGAGGTGGGATACAATGAGCAGTTCTTC. As protein: CASSLEVGYNEQFF.

This clonotype has a count of ten or more. The rearrangement joins TRBV12-3 or TRBV12-4 to TRBJ2-1; the D gene is possibly TRBD2 (6 bases). V lost 3 bases to trimming and J lost 0 bases, with 15 bases between them. This CDR3 has 17 amino acids. CDR3 bases: TGTGCCAGCAGTTTCCTAGCTAGCGCAAGCTCCTACAATGAGCAGTTCTTC. It yields the protein CASSFLASASSYNEQFF.

This clonotype was found many times. The chain is built from TRBV11-3 and TRBJ2-1; 7 nucleotides agree with TRBD2. The CDR3 contains 18 residues. Germline trimming cut 5 bases from V and 0 bases from J; bases unmatched to any gene: 13. The germline gives CDR1 SGHNT, CDR2 YENEEA. The CDR3 loop reads CASSPRTSAGSSYNEQFF. CDR3 DNA: TGTGCCAGCAGCCCTAGGACCTCAGCGGGAAGCTCCTACAATGAGCAGTTCTTC.

The chain combines TRBV7-9 with TRBJ2-7; 10 bases line up with TRBD1. This CDR3 comprises 16 residues. CDR1 is SEHNR and CDR2 is FQNEAQ in the germline V gene (reference sequence). Germline trimming cut 4 bases from V and 1 base from J; bases unmatched to any gene: 7. The DNA for the CDR3 is TGTGCCAGCAGCTCGATCTTGGGACAGGGGTCCTACGAGCAGTACTTC. Translation gives CASSSILGQGSYEQYF.

CDR3 nucleotides: TGTGCCAGCAGTTACCTGGGCCTGACAGGGAACGGGGGCTACACCTTC. Translated, it gives CASSYLGLTGNGGYTF. The V and J genes are TRBV6-5 and TRBJ1-2; 7 nucleotides match TRBD1. V shed 2 bases, J shed 8 bases, and the junction held 14 bases outside the gene matches. The CDR3 is 16 amino acids. Germline CDR1 and CDR2: MNHEY and SVGAGI.

This clonotype occurred a few times. A much more abundant neighbour one base away suggests this may be a read error. V is TRBV2 and J is TRBJ2-7, with D perhaps TRBD2 (5 bases). This CDR3 is built from 14 residues. Germline-derived CDR1 and CDR2 are SNHLY and FYNNEI. CDR3 sequence reads: CVSTRTLSSYEQYF. The CDR3 DNA follows: TGTGTCAGCACCAGGACTCTTAGCTCCTACGAGCAGTACTTC.

The gene calls are TRBV12-5 and TRBJ2-5; 10 nucleotides line up with TRBD1. Germline CDR1 reads LGHNT; CDR2 reads FRNRAP. Germline trimming cut 7 bases from V and 2 bases from J; bases unmatched to any gene: 10. This CDR3 has 16 amino acids. CDR3 DNA sequence: TGTGCTAGTGCCCTCCTTGGGACAGGGGTACAAGAGACCCAGTACTTC. It codes for CASALLGTGVQETQYF.

The chain recombines TRBV3-2 with TRBJ1-2; TRBD1, the table's D call, lacks a check against the DNA. TRBV3-2 is given as a pseudogene. This CDR3 region has 13 residues. CDR3 sequence reads: CASSPSGQDGYTF. As DNA, the CDR3 is TGTGCCAGCAGCCCTAGCGGACAGGATGGCTACACCTTC.

V gene TRBV19 combines with J gene TRBJ1-2, with 8 bases identical to TRBD1. Trimming removed 4 bases from V and 8 bases from J; junction bases left unmatched: 6. The germline V gene encodes CDR1 LNHDA and CDR2 SQIVND (reference sequence). The CDR3 is 13 amino acids. CDR3 in DNA: TGTGCCAGTAGTACTGACAGGGGAAGCGGCTACACCTTC. Its translation is CASSTDRGSGYTF.

In the case of this clonotype: This may stem from a read error, because a much larger clone lies one nucleotide away. The chain recombines TRBV12-3 or TRBV12-4 with TRBJ2-6; D ambiguous. The CDR3 runs to 17 residues. This chain's CDR3 is CANSSLPLSTGANVLTF. CDR3 DNA: TGTGCCAACAGTTCTCTACCCCTGAGTACTGGGGCCAACGTCCTGACTTTC.

This clonotype was seen at least ten times. This chain joins TRBV3-1 and TRBJ1-2; 7 bases are a match to TRBD1. The CDR3 is made up of 15 amino acids. Unmatched junction bases numbered 12, after V lost 3 bases and J lost 8 bases. Looked up from germline, CDR1 is LGHDT and CDR2 is YNNKEL (reference sequence). CDR3 protein: CASSHLDTGAGGYTF. The CDR3 nucleotides are TGTGCCAGCAGCCACTTAGACACAGGGGCGGGAGGCTACACCTTC.

The sample holds many counts of this clonotype. The chain has TRBV13 and TRBJ2-1, with 7 bases that match TRBD2. The CDR3 totals 15 residues. In germline, CDR1 is PRHDT, CDR2 FYEKMQ (reference sequence). The V segment lost 5 bases and the J segment 7 bases; nucleotides outside the gene matches: 11. In DNA, the CDR3 is TGTGCCAGCAGCAACGAGAAGCGGGAATCTAATGAGCAGTTCTTC. This encodes CASSNEKRESNEQFF.

This clonotype was found many times. The V call is TRBV28, the J call TRBJ2-6; no reliable D call. V lost 8 bases and J 0 bases, leaving 8 bases between the germline ends. The CDR3 consists of 14 residues. The germline V gene has CDR1 MDHEN and CDR2 SYDVKM. This CDR3 is CASSRTSGANVLTF. The CDR3 nucleotides are TGTGCCAGCTCCCGGACCTCTGGGGCCAACGTCCTGACTTTC.

This clonotype occurred many times. The J gene is TRBJ2-1, the V gene TRBV3-1; D unresolved. V lost 3 bases, J lost 4 bases, and 7 bases lay in between. The CDR3 length is 13 residues. Germline V gene data show CDR1 as LGHDT and CDR2 as YNNKEL (reference sequence). CDR3 residues: CASSHETYNEQFF. The CDR3 DNA follows: TGTGCCAGCAGCCACGAGACGTACAATGAGCAGTTCTTC.